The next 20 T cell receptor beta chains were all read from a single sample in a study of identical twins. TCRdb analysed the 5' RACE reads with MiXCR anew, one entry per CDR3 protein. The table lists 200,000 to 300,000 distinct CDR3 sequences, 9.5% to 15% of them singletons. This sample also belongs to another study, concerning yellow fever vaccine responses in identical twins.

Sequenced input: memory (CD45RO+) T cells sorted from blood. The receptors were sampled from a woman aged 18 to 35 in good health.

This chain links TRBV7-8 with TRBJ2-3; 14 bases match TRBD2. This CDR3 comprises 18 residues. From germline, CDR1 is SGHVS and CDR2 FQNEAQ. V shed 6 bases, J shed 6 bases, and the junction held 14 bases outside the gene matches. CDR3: CASRPIPGLAGVSDTQYF. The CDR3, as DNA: TGTGCCAGCAGACCCATACCGGGACTAGCGGGAGTATCGGATACGCAGTATTTT.

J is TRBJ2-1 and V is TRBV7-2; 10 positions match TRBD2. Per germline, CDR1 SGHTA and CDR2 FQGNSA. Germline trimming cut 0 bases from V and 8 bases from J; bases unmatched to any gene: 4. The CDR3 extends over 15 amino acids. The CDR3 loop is CASSLASGGADEQFF. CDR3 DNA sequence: TGTGCCAGCAGCTTAGCGAGCGGGGGGGCGGATGAGCAGTTCTTC.

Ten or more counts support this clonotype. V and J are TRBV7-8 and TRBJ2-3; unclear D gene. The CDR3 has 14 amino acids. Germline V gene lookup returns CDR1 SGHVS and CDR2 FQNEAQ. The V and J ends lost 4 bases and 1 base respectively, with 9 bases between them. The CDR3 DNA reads TGTGCCAGCAGCTACTCAGCACGCACAGATACGCAGTATTTT. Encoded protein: CASSYSARTDTQYF.

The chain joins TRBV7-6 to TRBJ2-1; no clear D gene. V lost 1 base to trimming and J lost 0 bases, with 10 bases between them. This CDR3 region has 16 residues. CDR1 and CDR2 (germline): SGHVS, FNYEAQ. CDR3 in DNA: TGTGCCAGCAGCTTAGATCGCGTGAGCTCCTACAATGAGCAGTTCTTC. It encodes CASSLDRVSSYNEQFF.

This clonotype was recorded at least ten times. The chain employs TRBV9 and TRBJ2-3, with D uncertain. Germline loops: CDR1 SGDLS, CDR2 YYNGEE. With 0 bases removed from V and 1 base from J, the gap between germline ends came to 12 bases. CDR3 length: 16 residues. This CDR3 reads CASSVGLADRTDTQYF. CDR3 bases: TGTGCCAGCAGCGTAGGACTGGCGGACCGCACAGATACGCAGTATTTT.

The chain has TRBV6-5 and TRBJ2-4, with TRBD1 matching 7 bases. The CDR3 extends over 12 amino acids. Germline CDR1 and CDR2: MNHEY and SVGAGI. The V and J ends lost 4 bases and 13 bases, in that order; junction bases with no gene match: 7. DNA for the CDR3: TGTGCCAGCAGTTCGACGCCGGGACAGCAGTACTTC. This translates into CASSSTPGQQYF.

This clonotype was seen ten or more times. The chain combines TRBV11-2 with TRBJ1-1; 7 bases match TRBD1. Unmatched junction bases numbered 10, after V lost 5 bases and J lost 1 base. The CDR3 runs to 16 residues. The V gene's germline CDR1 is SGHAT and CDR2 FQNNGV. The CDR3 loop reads CASSRTAGQKNTEAFF. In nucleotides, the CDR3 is TGTGCCAGCAGCCGAACGGCGGGACAGAAGAACACTGAAGCTTTCTTT.

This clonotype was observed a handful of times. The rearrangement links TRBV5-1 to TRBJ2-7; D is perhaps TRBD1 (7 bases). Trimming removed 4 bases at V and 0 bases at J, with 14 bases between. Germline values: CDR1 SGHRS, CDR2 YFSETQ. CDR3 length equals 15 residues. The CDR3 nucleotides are TGCGCCAGCAGCCGAGGGGGGACAGACTCCTACGAGCAGTACTTC. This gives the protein CASSRGGTDSYEQYF.

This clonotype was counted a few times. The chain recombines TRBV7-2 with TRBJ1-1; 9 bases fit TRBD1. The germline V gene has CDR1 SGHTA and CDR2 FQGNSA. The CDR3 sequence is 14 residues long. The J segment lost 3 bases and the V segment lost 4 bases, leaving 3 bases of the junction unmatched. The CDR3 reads CASSSGQGHTEAFF. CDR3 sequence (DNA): TGTGCCAGCAGCTCGGGACAGGGTCACACTGAAGCTTTCTTT.

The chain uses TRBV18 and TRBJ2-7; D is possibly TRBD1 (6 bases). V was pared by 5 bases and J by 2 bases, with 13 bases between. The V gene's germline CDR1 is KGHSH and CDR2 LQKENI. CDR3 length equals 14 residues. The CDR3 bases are TGTGCCAGCTCAAGCGGACAGCAAGCCTACGAGCAGTACTTC. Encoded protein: CASSSGQQAYEQYF.

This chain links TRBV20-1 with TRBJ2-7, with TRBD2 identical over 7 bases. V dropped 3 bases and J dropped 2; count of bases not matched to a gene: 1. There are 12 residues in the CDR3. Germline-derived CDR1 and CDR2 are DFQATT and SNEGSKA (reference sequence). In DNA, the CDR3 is TGCAGTGCTAGGGCGGGGGCCTACGAGCAGTACTTC. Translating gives CSARAGAYEQYF.

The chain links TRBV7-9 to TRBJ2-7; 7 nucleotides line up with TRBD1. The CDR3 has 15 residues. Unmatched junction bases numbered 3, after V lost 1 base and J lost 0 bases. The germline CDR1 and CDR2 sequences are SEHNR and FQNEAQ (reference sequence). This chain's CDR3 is CASSLEGGSSYEQYF. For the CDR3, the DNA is TGTGCCAGCAGCTTAGAAGGGGGCAGCTCCTACGAGCAGTACTTC.

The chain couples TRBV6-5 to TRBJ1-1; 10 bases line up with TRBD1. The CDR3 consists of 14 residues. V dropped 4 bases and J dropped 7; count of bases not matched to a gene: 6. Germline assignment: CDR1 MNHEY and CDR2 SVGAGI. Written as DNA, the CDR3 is TGTGCCAGCAGTTGGGACAGGGGTTTGGGTGAAGCTTTCTTT. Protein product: CASSWDRGLGEAFF.

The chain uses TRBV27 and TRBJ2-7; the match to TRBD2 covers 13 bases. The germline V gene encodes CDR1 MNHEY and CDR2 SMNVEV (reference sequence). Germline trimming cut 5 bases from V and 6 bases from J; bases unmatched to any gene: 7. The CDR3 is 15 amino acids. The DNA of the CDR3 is TGTGCCAGCAGTGCCAAGGGACTAGCGGGACTCGAGCAGTACTTC. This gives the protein CASSAKGLAGLEQYF.

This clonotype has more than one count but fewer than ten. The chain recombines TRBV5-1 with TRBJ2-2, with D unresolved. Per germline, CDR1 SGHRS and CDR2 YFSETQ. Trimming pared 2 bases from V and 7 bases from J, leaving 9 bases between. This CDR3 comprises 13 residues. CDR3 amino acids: CASSFPQLGELFF. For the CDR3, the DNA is TGCGCCAGCAGCTTTCCCCAGCTCGGGGAGCTGTTTTTT.

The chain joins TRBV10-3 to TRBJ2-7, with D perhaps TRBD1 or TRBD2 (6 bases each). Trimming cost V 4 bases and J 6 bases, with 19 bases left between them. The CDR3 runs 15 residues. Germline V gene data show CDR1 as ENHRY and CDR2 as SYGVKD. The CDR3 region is CAISAGGRLASEQYF. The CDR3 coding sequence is TGTGCCATCAGTGCCGGGGGCCGTCTAGCCAGCGAGCAGTACTTC.

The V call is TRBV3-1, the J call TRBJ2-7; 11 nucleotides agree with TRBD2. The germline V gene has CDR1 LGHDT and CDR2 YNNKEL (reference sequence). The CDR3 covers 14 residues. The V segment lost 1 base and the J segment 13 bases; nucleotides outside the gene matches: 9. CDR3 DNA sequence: TGTGCCAGCAGCCAAGGAATCGGGACTAGCGGTAGCTACTTC. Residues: CASSQGIGTSGSYF.

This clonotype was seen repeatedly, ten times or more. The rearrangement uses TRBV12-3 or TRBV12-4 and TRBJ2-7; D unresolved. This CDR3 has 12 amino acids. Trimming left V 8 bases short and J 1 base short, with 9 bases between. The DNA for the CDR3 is TGTGCCAGCTCTCAAGCGTCCTACGAGCAGTACTTC. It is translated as CASSQASYEQYF.

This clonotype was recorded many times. CDR3 residues: CASSPKRQGRAYGTTGEQYF. The DNA of the CDR3 is TGCGCCAGCAGCCCGAAAAGACAGGGGAGGGCCTACGGGACTACGGGCGAGCAGTACTTC. The J gene is TRBJ2-7, the V gene TRBV5-1, with D maybe TRBD1 (8 bases). The germline V and J ends were trimmed by 4 bases and 6 bases, with 35 bases remaining between them. Per the germline V gene, CDR1 is SGHRS and CDR2 is YFSETQ. This CDR3 is 20 amino acids long.

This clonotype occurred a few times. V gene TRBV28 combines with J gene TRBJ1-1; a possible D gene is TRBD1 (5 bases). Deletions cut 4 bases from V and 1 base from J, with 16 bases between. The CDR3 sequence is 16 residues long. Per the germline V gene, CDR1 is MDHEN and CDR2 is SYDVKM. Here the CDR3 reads CASSSPRGHANTEAFF. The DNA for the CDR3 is TGTGCCAGCAGTTCCCCCCGAGGACACGCGAACACTGAAGCTTTCTTT.